This paragraph covers one TCR beta chain sequence. CDR1 SGHKS and CDR2 YYEKEE come from the germline V gene (reference sequence). Losses at the gene ends were 4 bases for V and 6 bases for J; bases not matched to a gene: 4. The CDR3 loop spans 14 amino acids. The sample is drawn from a study of blood T cell repertoires in COVID-19. Study information: Some COVID-19 samples were acute and others convalescent; all came from the United States, Italy and Spain. The cDNA or gDNA used as material had been derived from T cells, B-cell-depleted T cells, or PBMCs.

Authors' methods: Estimated nucleated cell counts came from reference gene primer amplification. Sequenced by immunoSEQ multiplex PCR; TCRdb stores in-frame clones only, minus some. That table supplies the V and J calls and clone size; D and trimming were determined from the DNA. Of 110,000 or so clones detected, over 75% appear once; the ten largest clones hold 6.6%. This TCR was sampled from a woman aged 45-65 years with acute or convalescent COVID-19. V and J are TRBV5-5 and TRBJ1-5, with 10 bases that match TRBD1. Sequenced: peripheral blood. Here the CDR3 reads CASSTGQGGQPQHF. CDR3 DNA: TGTGCCAGCAGCACAGGACAGGGGGGTCAGCCCCAGCATTTT.